Below, one T cell receptor beta chain is given with its context. The antigen is not known. These data are taken from a study of cytomegalovirus exposure and HLA in healthy donors. The PCR used 60 Vbeta and 13 Jbeta primers. Measured with immunoSEQ multiplex PCR; TCRdb has only the in-frame clones, and not every one. The sample includes 150,000 to 200,000 clones, 65% to 90% of them seen just once. V lost 6 bases and J lost 10; bases outside the gene matches: 22. CDR1 MNHEY and CDR2 SMNVEV come from the germline V gene (reference sequence). The CDR3 has 17 amino acids. The study's findings and limits: In a later analysis, a missense DCLRE1C variant was linked to TCR beta V- and J-gene trimming. A prior analysis recorded that most TCR beta V segments were productive about 90% or about 30% of the time. Associated with cytomegalovirus, according to the listing, were 150 to 200 TCR beta chains. For most subjects, TCR beta sequences were reported to predict HLA-A and HLA-B alleles with accuracy.

V is TRBV27 and J is TRBJ2-5; TRBD2 agrees at 8 bases. The sequence derives from a woman aged 45-65 years in good health and CMV-seronegative. Sequencing was performed on PBMCs. The CDR3 is CASSLKPPGLVGRNQYF. CDR3 sequence (DNA): TGTGCCAGCAGCTTAAAGCCTCCGGGACTAGTGGGGCGGAACCAGTACTTC.